This T cell receptor beta chain was recovered during a study of blood T cell repertoires in COVID-19. Study in general: T cells, B-cell-depleted T cells, or PBMCs supplied cDNA or gDNA.

The table came from immunoSEQ multiplex PCR; TCRdb's copy has only in-frame clones and leaves some out. The table includes some 80,000 clones, 85% detected once. This receptor was obtained from an elderly man with active or convalescent COVID-19. Sequenced input: peripheral blood.

CDR3 sequence reads: CASSLVGVAGQNIQYF. The CDR3 nucleotides are TGTGCCAGCAGCTTAGTTGGAGTGGCCGGCCAAAACATTCAGTACTTC. V is TRBV7-2 and J is TRBJ2-4; D ambiguous. Germline V CDR1 and CDR2: SGHTA, FQGNSA. The V and J ends lost 1 base and 5 bases respectively, with 15 bases between them. The CDR3 is made up of 16 amino acids.